The count of the clone carrying this T cell receptor beta chain is one. The repertoire was sequenced with immunoSEQ multiplex PCR; TCRdb's copy has only in-frame clones and lacks some. The table shows about 130,000 clones, with approximately 90% occurring only once. This entry comes from a study of blood T cell repertoires in COVID-19. CDR1 is MDHEN and CDR2 is SYDVKM in the germline V gene. J was trimmed by 7 bases and V by 4 bases; bases with no gene match: 6. The CDR3 runs 14 residues. The chain recombines TRBV28 with TRBJ2-4; 8 nucleotides align to TRBD1. The sequenced sample consisted of peripheral blood. This TCR derives from a man aged 45-60 years with COVID-19, enrolled during active disease. The CDR3 here is CASSSTTGANIQYF. The DNA of the CDR3 is TGTGCCAGCAGTTCGACGACAGGGGCTAACATTCAGTACTTC.